This T cell receptor (beta chain) was obtained from a study of cytomegalovirus exposure and HLA in healthy donors. About the study: One earlier analysis, a look at around 170 million T cells, found about 100 million unique TCR beta sequences.

The study ran its PCR with 60 Vbeta and 13 Jbeta primers. Profiled with immunoSEQ multiplex PCR; TCRdb holds only in-frame clones, not every one. The data hold approximately 150,000 clones, with 75% to 85% observed a single time. The receptor comes from a man aged 30-40 years in good health and CMV-seropositive. Sequencing was done on a sample of PBMCs.

CDR3 region: CARRWIGDNEQFF. The CDR3 coding sequence is TGCGCCAGGAGGTGGATCGGGGACAATGAGCAGTTCTTC. The V and J genes are TRBV5-1 and TRBJ2-1, with TRBD2 as a possible D gene (5 bases). The V and J ends lost 8 bases and 5 bases respectively, with 14 bases between them. The germline CDR1 and CDR2 sequences are SGHRS and YFSETQ. CDR3 length: 13 residues.